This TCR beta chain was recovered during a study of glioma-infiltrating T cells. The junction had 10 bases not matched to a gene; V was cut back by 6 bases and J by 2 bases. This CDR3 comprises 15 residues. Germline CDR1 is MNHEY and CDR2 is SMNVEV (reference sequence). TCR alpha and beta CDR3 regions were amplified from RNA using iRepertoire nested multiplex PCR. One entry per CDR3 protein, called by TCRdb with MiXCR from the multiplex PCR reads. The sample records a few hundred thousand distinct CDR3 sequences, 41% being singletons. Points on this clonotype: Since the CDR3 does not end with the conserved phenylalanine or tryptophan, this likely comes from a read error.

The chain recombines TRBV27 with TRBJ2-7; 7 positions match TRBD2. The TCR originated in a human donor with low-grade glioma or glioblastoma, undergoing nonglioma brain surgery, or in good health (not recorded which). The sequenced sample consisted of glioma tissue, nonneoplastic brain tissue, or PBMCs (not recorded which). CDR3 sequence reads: CASSQKGEGPYEQYS. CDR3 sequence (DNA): TGTGCCAGCAGCCAAAAAGGGGAGGGCCCCTACGAGCAGTACTCC.